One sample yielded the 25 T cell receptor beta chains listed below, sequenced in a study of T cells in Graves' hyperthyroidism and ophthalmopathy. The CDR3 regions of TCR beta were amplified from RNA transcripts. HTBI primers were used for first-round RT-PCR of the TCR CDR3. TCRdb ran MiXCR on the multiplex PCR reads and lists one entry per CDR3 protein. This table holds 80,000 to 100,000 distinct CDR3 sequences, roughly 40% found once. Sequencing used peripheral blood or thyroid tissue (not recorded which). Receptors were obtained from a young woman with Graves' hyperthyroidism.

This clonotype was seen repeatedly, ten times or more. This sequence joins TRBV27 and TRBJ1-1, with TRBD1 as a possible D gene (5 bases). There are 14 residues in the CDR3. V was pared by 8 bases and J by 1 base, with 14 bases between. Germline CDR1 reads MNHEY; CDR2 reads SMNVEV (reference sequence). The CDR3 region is CASSTHRRNTEAFF. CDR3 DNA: TGTGCCAGCTCTACCCACAGGAGGAACACTGAAGCTTTCTTT.

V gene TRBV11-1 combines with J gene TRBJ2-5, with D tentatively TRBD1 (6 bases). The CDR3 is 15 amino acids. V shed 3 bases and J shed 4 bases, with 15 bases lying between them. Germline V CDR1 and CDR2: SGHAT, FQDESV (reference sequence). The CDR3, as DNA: TGTGCCAGCAGCTTGCTAGGACAGATTCGAGAGACCCAGTACTTC. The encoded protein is CASSLLGQIRETQYF.

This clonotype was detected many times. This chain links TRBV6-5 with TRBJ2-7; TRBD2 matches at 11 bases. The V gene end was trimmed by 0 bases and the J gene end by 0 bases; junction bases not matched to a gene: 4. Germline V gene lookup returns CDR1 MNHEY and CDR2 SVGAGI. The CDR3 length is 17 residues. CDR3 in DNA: TGTGCCAGCAGTTACTCTAAGGGACTAGCGGACTCCTACGAGCAGTACTTC. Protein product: CASSYSKGLADSYEQYF.

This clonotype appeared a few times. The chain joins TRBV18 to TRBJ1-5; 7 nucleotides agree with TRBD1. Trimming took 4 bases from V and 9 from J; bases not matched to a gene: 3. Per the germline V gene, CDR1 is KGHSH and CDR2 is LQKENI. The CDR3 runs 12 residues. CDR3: CASSHRGSPQHF. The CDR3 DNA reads TGTGCCAGCTCACACAGGGGTTCGCCCCAGCATTTT.

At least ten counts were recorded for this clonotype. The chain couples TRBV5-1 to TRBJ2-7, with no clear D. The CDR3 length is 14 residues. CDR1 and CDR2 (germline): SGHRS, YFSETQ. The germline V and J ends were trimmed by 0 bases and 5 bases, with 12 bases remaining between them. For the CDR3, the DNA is TGCGCCAGCAGCTTGGGGCGAACTGGAGACGAGCAGTACTTC. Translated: CASSLGRTGDEQYF. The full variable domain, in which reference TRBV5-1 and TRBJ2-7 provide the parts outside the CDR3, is KAGVTQTPRYLIKTRGQQVTLSCSPISGHRSVSWYQQTPGQGLQFLFEYFSETQRNKGNFPGRFSGRQFSNSRSEMNVSTLELGDSALYLCASSLGRTGDEQYFGPGTRLTVT.

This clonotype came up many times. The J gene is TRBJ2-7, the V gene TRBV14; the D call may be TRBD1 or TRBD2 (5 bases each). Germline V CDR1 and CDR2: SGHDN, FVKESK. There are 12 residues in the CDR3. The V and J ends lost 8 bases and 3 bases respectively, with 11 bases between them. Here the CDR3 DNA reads TGTGCCAGCGGACGGGGCGGCTACGAGCAGTACTTC. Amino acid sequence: CASGRGGYEQYF.

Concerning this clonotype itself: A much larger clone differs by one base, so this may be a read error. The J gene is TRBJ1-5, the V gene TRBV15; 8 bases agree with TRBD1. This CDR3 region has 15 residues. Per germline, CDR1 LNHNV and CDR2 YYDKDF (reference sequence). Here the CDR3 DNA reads TGTGCCACCAGCCTTACAGGGGGGAGCAATCCGCCCCAGCATTTT. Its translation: CATSLTGGSNPPQHF.

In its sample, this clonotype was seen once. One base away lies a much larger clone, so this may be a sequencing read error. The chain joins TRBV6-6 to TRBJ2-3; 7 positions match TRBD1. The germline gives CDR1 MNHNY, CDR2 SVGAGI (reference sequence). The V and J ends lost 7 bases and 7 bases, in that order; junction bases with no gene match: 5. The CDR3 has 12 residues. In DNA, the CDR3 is TGTGCCAGCAAGGGACAGTGGAATACGCAGTATTTT. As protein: CASKGQWNTQYF.

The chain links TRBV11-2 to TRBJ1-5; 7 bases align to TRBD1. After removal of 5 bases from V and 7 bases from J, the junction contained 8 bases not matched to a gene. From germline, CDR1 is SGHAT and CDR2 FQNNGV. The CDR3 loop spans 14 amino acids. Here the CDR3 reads CASSQQGFGQPQHF. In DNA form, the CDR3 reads TGTGCCAGCAGCCAACAGGGGTTTGGGCAGCCCCAGCATTTT. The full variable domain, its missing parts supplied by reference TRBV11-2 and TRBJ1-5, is EAGVAQSPRYKIIEKRQSVAFWCNPISGHATLYWYQQILGQGPKLLIQFQNNGVVDDSQLPKDRFSAERLKGVDSTLKIQPAKLEDSAVYLCASSQQGFGQPQHFGDGTRLSIL.

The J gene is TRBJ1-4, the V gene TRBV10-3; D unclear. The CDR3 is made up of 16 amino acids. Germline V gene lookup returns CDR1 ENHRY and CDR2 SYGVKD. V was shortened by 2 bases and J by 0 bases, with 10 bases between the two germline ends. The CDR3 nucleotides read TGTGCCATCAGTGAGACGGCCTTTGCAACTAATGAAAAACTGTTTTTT. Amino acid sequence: CAISETAFATNEKLFF.

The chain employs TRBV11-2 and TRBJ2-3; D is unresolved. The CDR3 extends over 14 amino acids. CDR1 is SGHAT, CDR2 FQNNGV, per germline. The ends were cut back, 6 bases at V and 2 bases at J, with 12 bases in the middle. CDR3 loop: CASSLTGHTDTQYF. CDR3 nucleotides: TGTGCCAGCAGTTTAACCGGGCACACAGATACGCAGTATTTT.

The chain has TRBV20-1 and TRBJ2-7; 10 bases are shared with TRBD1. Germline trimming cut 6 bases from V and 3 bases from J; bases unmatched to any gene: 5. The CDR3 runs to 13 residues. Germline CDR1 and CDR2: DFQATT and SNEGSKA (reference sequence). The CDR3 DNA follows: TGCAGTGCGCTGACAGGGGGCATCTACGAGCAGTACTTC. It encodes CSALTGGIYEQYF.

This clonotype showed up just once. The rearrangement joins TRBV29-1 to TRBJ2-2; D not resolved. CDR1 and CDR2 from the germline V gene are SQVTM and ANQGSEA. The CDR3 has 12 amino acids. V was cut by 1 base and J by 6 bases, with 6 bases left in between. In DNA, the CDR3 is TGCAGCGTTGAAGGAAGGGCCGGGGAGCTGTTTTTT. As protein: CSVEGRAGELFF.

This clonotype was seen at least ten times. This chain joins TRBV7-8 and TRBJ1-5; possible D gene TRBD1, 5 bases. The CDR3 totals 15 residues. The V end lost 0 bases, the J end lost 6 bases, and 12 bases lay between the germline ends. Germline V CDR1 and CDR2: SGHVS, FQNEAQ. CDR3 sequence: CASSLARGISQPQHF. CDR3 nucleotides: TGTGCCAGCAGCTTAGCTCGGGGGATTAGTCAGCCCCAGCATTTT.

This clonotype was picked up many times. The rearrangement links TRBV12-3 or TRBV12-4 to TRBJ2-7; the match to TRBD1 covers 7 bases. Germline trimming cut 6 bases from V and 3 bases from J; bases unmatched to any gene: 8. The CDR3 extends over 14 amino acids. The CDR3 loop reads CASSSRQGNYEQYF. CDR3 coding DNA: TGTGCCAGCAGCTCCCGACAGGGAAACTACGAGCAGTACTTC.

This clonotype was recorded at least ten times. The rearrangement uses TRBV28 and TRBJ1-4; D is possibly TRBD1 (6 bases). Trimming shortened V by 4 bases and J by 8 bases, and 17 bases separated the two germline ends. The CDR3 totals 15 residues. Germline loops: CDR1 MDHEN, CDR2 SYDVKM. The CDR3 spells CASSSSRRRGEKLFF. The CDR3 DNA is TGTGCCAGCAGTTCTAGCCGGCGGAGGGGGGAAAAACTGTTTTTT.

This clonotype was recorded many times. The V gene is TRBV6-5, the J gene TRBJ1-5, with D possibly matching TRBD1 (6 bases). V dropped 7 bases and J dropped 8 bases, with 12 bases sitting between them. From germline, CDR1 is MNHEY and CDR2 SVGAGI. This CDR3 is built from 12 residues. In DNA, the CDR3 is TGTGCCAGCACCTCAAAGGGGGAGCCCCAGCATTTT. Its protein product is CASTSKGEPQHF.

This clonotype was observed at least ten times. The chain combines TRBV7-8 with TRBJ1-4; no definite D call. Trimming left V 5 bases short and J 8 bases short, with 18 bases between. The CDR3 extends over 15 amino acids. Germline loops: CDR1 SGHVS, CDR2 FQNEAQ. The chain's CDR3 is CASSQRPGVVEKLFF. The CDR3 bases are TGTGCCAGCAGCCAAAGACCCGGGGTTGTGGAAAAACTGTTTTTT.

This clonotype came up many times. The CDR3: CASSQEVGQGIYEQYF. As DNA, the CDR3 is TGCGCCAGCAGCCAAGAGGTCGGACAGGGGATTTACGAGCAGTACTTC. The chain links TRBV4-1 to TRBJ2-7, with TRBD1 matching 9 bases. V dropped 0 bases and J dropped 4; count of bases not matched to a gene: 7. The CDR3 contains 16 residues. Looked up from germline, CDR1 is MGHRA and CDR2 is YSYEKL.

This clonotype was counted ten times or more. CDR3 DNA sequence: TGTGCCAGCAGCCTAGAGGCAAGCTCTGGAAACACCATATATTTT. Its translation: CASSLEASSGNTIYF. The chain joins TRBV7-8 to TRBJ1-3; D unclear. The CDR3 has 15 residues. V was clipped by 5 bases and J by 0 bases, with 11 bases between them. Germline assignment: CDR1 SGHVS and CDR2 FQNEAQ.

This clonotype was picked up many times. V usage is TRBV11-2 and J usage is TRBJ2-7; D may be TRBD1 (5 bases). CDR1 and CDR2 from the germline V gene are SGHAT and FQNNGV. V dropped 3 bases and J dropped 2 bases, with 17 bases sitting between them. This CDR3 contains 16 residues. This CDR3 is CASSLWKGPSPYEQYF. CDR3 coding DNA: TGTGCCAGCAGCTTGTGGAAGGGGCCCTCCCCCTACGAGCAGTACTTC.

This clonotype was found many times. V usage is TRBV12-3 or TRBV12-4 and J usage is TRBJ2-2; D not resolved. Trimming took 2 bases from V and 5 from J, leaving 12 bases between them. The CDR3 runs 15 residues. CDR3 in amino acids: CASSLKVVGTGELFF. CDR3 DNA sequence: TGTGCCAGCAGTTTAAAGGTCGTAGGTACCGGGGAGCTGTTTTTT.

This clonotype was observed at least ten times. The CDR3: CASSLDNRGYEQYF. CDR3 bases: TGTGCCAGCAGCTTGGATAACCGGGGCTACGAGCAGTACTTC. V gene TRBV5-6 combines with J gene TRBJ2-7; a possible D gene is TRBD2 (5 bases). CDR1 and CDR2 from the germline V gene are SGHDT and YYEEEE. The V and J ends lost 0 bases and 3 bases respectively, with 10 bases between them. This CDR3 is built from 14 residues.

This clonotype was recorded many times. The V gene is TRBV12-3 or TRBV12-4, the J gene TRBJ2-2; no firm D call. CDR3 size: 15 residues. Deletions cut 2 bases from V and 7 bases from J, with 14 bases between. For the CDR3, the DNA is TGTGCCAGCAGTTTACTCGATAAGATCCGCGGGGAGCTGTTTTTT. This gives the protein CASSLLDKIRGELFF.

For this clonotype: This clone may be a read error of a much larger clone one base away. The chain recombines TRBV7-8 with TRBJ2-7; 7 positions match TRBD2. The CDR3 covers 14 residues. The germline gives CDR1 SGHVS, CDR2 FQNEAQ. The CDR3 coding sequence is TGTGCCAGCAGCCGCCCGGGACTATTGGACGAGCGGTACTTC. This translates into CASSRPGLLDERYF. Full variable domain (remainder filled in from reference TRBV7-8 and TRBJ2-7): GAGVSQSPRYKVAKRGQDVALRCDPISGHVSLFWYQQALGQGPEFLTYFQNEAQLDKSGLPSDRFFAERPEGSVSTLKIQRTQQEDSAVYLCASSRPGLLDERYFGPGTRLTVT.